What follows is one TCR beta chain and its context. What it binds is not known. Possible read error: a much larger clone is one base away. Germline CDR1 and CDR2: ENHRY and SYGVKD. CDR3 length: 14 residues. The authors ran a second PCR of roughly 6 to 12 cycles using a sample-barcoded 5' primer and a J-beta primer mix. TCRdb reprocessed the 5' RACE reads via MiXCR and lists one record per CDR3 protein. The table includes 800,000 or so distinct CDR3 sequences, approximately 25% detected once. This sample was taken from a study of blood T cells in healthy people across ages. General study results and limits: Correlation between TCR beta diversity and naive T cell percentage was strong. Long-lived and aged donors differed, with more naive CD4+ cells and higher diversity in the long-lived. Per million T cells, TCR beta diversity dropped roughly linearly as age increased.

Separately, the same data were catalogued under a study of T cells of mothers and their children. That source notes: Sequencing returned over 8 million TCR beta CDR3 reads per mother and several million per child.

The TCR comes from a boy aged 5-17 years in good health. Sequenced material: blood. The chain uses TRBV10-3 and TRBJ2-7; TRBD1 matches at 9 bases. CDR3 sequence: CAISGQGDVDERYF. The CDR3 region has the DNA TGTGCCATCAGTGGACAGGGGGACGTCGACGAGCGGTACTTC.